This T cell receptor beta chain was identified in a study of low-dose radiotherapy and immunotherapy resistance in tumors. Turning to the study itself: Nivolumab was given to patients as a 240 mg flat dose every two weeks, and ipilimumab at 1 mg/kg every six weeks. Both were delivered intravenously. On a schedule of every two weeks, intravenous cyclophosphamide at a dose of 200 mg/m2 was delivered one day before each radiation and immunotherapy administration.

TRAV- and TRBV-specific primers were used for first-strand cDNA, which covered alpha and beta chains. Amplification, which lasted 20 to 25 PCR cycles, used a constant-region primer and V-primer adapter to amplify TCRs. mRNA isolates were amplified via in vitro transcription. TCRdb reprocessed the reads with MiXCR, giving one entry per CDR3 protein. The sample includes some 38,000 distinct CDR3 sequences, less than 25% of them seen just once. The time point here: after trial treatment. Indicated treatment: LDRT plus nivolumab, ipilimumab, low-dose cyclophosphamide and aspirin (RACIN trial). Donors were treated with nivolumab, ipilimumab, aspirin, and low-dose cyclophosphamide and radiotherapy. In this sample, this clonotype turned up many times. From germline, CDR1 is ENHRY and CDR2 SYGVKD. Trimming pared 0 bases from V and 1 base from J, leaving 9 bases between. CDR3 length equals 15 residues.

This chain uses TRBV10-3 with TRBJ1-1, with D hard to call. This specimen was PBMCs, taken after low-dose radiotherapy plus immunotherapy. The TCR originated in a female donor with ovarian cancer. The CDR3 DNA sequence: TGTGCCATCAGTGAGTCCCTAAAGGGGAACACTGAAGCTTTCTTT. Its translation is CAISESLKGNTEAFF.